Following are 21 T cell receptor beta chains from one sample sequenced in a study of early T cells in non-severe SARS-CoV-2 infection. From the 5' RACE reads, TCRdb called clonotypes with MiXCR, one entry per CDR3 protein. The sample has approximately 42,000 distinct CDR3 sequences; 5.5% to 6.5% are singletons. The sequenced sample consisted of whole blood. These receptors came from an adult who was a healthcare worker with PCR-confirmed SARS-CoV-2 infection or an uninfected control (not recorded which).

This rearrangement joins TRBV20-1 to TRBJ2-5; D not certain. The CDR3 spans 14 residues. V lost 1 base, J lost 0 bases, and 9 bases lay in between. Germline loops: CDR1 DFQATT, CDR2 SNEGSKA (reference sequence). The CDR3 DNA follows: TGCAGTGCTAGAGCAACGACGAACCAAGAGACCCAGTACTTC. Protein product: CSARATTNQETQYF.

This clonotype was observed many times. The chain recombines TRBV10-3 with TRBJ1-1, with no clear D. Germline CDR1 is ENHRY and CDR2 is SYGVKD. V was shortened by 6 bases and J by 2 bases, with 13 bases between the two germline ends. The CDR3 length is 14 residues. CDR3 DNA sequence: TGTGCCATCAGCAGAGGAGCGGCTAACACTGAAGCTTTCTTT. The encoded protein is CAISRGAANTEAFF.

This clonotype was found many times. The V call is TRBV27, the J call TRBJ2-7; D remains unclear. Germline V lookup: CDR1 MNHEY, CDR2 SMNVEV (reference sequence). CDR3 length: 14 amino acids. V was shortened by 2 bases and J by 2 bases, with 10 bases between the two germline ends. CDR3 in amino acids: CASSLGRWAYEQYF. The CDR3 DNA follows: TGTGCCAGCAGTTTAGGTCGGTGGGCCTACGAGCAGTACTTC.

This clonotype showed up many times. The chain uses TRBV20-1 and TRBJ2-2, with 7 bases lining up with TRBD1. The CDR3 spans 15 residues. Per germline, CDR1 DFQATT and CDR2 SNEGSKA (reference sequence). With 2 bases clipped from V and 0 bases from J, the junction kept 3 bases outside the gene matches. The CDR3: CSARTGTANTGELFF. Written as DNA, the CDR3 is TGCAGTGCTAGAACCGGGACAGCGAACACCGGGGAGCTGTTTTTT.

Of note for this clonotype: This may stem from a read error, because a much larger clone lies one nucleotide away. This chain joins TRBV28 and TRBJ1-6; D unresolved. CDR3 length: 16 amino acids. Between the trimmed V and J ends, which lost 2 bases and 6 bases, there was a span of 14 bases. Germline CDR1 is MDHEN and CDR2 is SYDVKM. The CDR3 reads CASSLRGSWGNSPLHF. CDR3 in DNA: TGTGCCAGCAGTTTACGCGGAAGTTGGGGTAATTCACCCCTCCACTTT. Together with reference TRBV28 and TRBJ1-6, the CDR3 gives the full variable domain: DVKVTQSSRYLVKRTGEKVFLECVQDMDHENMFWYRQDPGLGLRLIYFSYDVKMKEKGDIPEGYSVSREKKERFSLILESASTNQTSMYLCASSLRGSWGNSPLHFGNGTRLTVT.

This clonotype showed up many times. This chain uses TRBV12-3 or TRBV12-4 with TRBJ1-2, with a possible D match to TRBD1 (5 bases). V lost 6 bases and J 9 bases, leaving 17 bases between the germline ends. CDR3 length equals 13 residues. The CDR3 reads CASRGRTGQRYTF. CDR3 DNA: TGTGCCAGCAGAGGCCGCACTGGACAACGCTACACCTTC.

This clonotype has just a few counts. A read error may account for a junction end that differs from germline. V usage is TRBV18 and J usage is TRBJ1-1; 8 nucleotides agree with TRBD1. This CDR3 is 14 amino acids long. The germline gives CDR1 KGHSH, CDR2 LQKENI. The CDR3 sequence is CTSSPGTGNTEAFF. The CDR3 DNA sequence: TGTACCAGCTCACCAGGGACAGGGAACACTGAAGCTTTCTTT.

The chain employs TRBV6-6 and TRBJ1-5; D unresolved. This CDR3 is built from 14 residues. In germline, CDR1 is MNHNY, CDR2 SVGAGI (reference sequence). Trimming stripped 2 bases from V and 4 bases from J, with 9 bases between. The CDR3 DNA reads as TGTGCCAGCAGTTACGGCACAGAAAATCAGCCCCAGCATTTT. Amino acids: CASSYGTENQPQHF.

This clonotype was seen many times. The J gene is TRBJ2-7, the V gene TRBV4-1; 12 bases line up with TRBD2. Trimming took 2 bases from V and 7 from J; bases not matched to a gene: 9. The germline V gene encodes CDR1 MGHRA and CDR2 YSYEKL. The CDR3 extends over 16 amino acids. The CDR3 region is CASSQPSGGAKEEQYF. CDR3 coding DNA: TGCGCCAGCAGCCAACCTAGCGGGGGGGCGAAGGAAGAGCAGTACTTC.

The genes are TRBV15 and TRBJ2-6; perhaps TRBD1 as D (6 bases). CDR1 and CDR2 from the germline V gene are LNHNV and YYDKDF (reference sequence). Trimming removed 1 base from V and 5 bases from J, with 9 bases in between. CDR3 size: 15 residues. CDR3 sequence: CATSRGQERANVLTF. The CDR3 DNA reads TGTGCCACCAGCAGAGGACAGGAAAGGGCCAACGTCCTGACTTTC. The entire variable domain, with the rest obtained from reference TRBV15 and TRBJ2-6, is as follows: DAMVIQNPRYQVTQFGKPVTLSCSQTLNHNVMYWYQQKSSQAPKLLFHYYDKDFNNEADTPDNFQSRRPNTSFCFLDIRSPGLGDTAMYLCATSRGQERANVLTFGAGSRLTVL.

In its sample, this clonotype was seen many times. V gene TRBV12-3 or TRBV12-4 combines with J gene TRBJ1-2; D remains ambiguous. This CDR3 comprises 16 residues. V lost 0 bases to trimming and J lost 7 bases, with 18 bases between them. The CDR3, as DNA: TGTGCCAGCAGTTTAGCGTTAGAGGGTATCGGGATTGGCTACACCTTC. Protein: CASSLALEGIGIGYTF.

This clonotype was seen ten or more times. V and J are TRBV6-4 and TRBJ2-1, with 7 bases that match TRBD2. From germline, CDR1 is MRHNA and CDR2 SNTAGT. Losses at the gene ends were 3 bases for V and 3 bases for J; bases not matched to a gene: 2. The CDR3 runs 14 residues. The CDR3: CASSEGGGYNEQFF. The CDR3 region has the DNA TGTGCCAGCAGTGAGGGGGGGGGCTACAATGAGCAGTTCTTC.

This clonotype was counted between two and nine times. V usage is TRBV5-1 and J usage is TRBJ2-1; maybe TRBD2 (6 bases). Looked up from germline, CDR1 is SGHRS and CDR2 is YFSETQ. V lost 5 bases, J lost 0 bases, and 12 bases lay in between. There are 15 residues in the CDR3. CDR3: CASSIEGGSYNEQFF. DNA of the CDR3: TGCGCCAGCAGTATAGAGGGAGGCTCCTACAATGAGCAGTTCTTC.

In this sample, this clonotype turned up a few times. The V call is TRBV2, the J call TRBJ2-3; TRBD2 matches at 7 bases. The germline V gene encodes CDR1 SNHLY and CDR2 FYNNEI. V lost 7 bases and J lost 2; bases outside the gene matches: 9. The CDR3 length is 15 residues. The CDR3 loop is CASIQAGTITDTQYF. CDR3 in DNA: TGTGCCAGCATTCAAGCGGGGACTATCACAGATACGCAGTATTTT.

This clonotype was observed many times. The chain uses TRBV5-1 and TRBJ2-7, with 7 bases identical to TRBD1. The germline gives CDR1 SGHRS, CDR2 YFSETQ. There are 14 residues in the CDR3. J was trimmed by 2 bases and V by 3 bases; bases with no gene match: 5. In DNA form, the CDR3 reads TGCGCCAGCAGCTCAGGGACAGACCCCTACGAGCAGTACTTC. As protein: CASSSGTDPYEQYF.

This clonotype turned up a few times. The gene calls are TRBV5-6 and TRBJ2-3, with D possibly TRBD1 on 5 matching bases. Trimming cost V 6 bases and J 4 bases, with 12 bases left between them. The germline gives CDR1 SGHDT, CDR2 YYEEEE. The CDR3 has 13 residues. The CDR3 DNA is TGTGCCAGCACCAGGGCCGAGGCAGATACGCAGTATTTT. This translates into CASTRAEADTQYF. Combining the CDR3 with reference TRBV5-6 and TRBJ2-3 gives the whole variable domain DAGVTQSPTHLIKTRGQQVTLRCSPKSGHDTVSWYQQALGQGPQFIFQYYEEEERQRGNFPDRFSGHQFPNYSSELNVNALLLGDSALYLCASTRAEADTQYFGPGTRLTVL.

The table lists this clonotype with many counts. The chain links TRBV5-5 to TRBJ2-3; 7 bases match TRBD2. V was clipped by 4 bases and J by 0 bases; unmatched bases: 5. From germline, CDR1 is SGHKS and CDR2 YYEKEE (reference sequence). The CDR3 runs to 15 residues. The CDR3 DNA reads TGTGCCAGCAGCCGACTAGCCAGAAGCACAGATACGCAGTATTTT. Its protein is CASSRLARSTDTQYF.

The chain couples TRBV6-5 to TRBJ2-7; D perhaps matches TRBD1 (6 bases). The CDR3 runs to 14 residues. The ends were cut back, 5 bases at V and 2 bases at J, with 13 bases in the middle. The germline V gene encodes CDR1 MNHEY and CDR2 SVGAGI. CDR3: CASSNYRDAYEQYF. The CDR3 region has the DNA TGTGCCAGCAGTAATTACAGGGACGCCTACGAGCAGTACTTC.

The genes are TRBV10-3 and TRBJ2-2, with TRBD1 matching 7 bases. Germline V CDR1 and CDR2: ENHRY, SYGVKD. This CDR3 contains 15 residues. V lost 10 bases and J lost 3; bases outside the gene matches: 11. CDR3 in DNA: TGTGCCACTGGGGTGGGACAGACCTACACCGGGGAGCTGTTTTTT. This translates into CATGVGQTYTGELFF.

This clonotype was seen at least ten times. The DNA of the CDR3 is TGCGCCAGCAGCCAAGATCGGGGGGTCTTGTACGAGCAGTACTTC. This translates into CASSQDRGVLYEQYF. V and J are TRBV4-1 and TRBJ2-7; 7 nucleotides match TRBD2. V shed 0 bases and J 4 bases; nucleotides not matched to a gene: 6. Germline CDR1 is MGHRA and CDR2 is YSYEKL. The CDR3 consists of 15 residues.

The chain carries TRBV5-1 and TRBJ2-5, with D perhaps matching TRBD2 (6 bases). Germline loops: CDR1 SGHRS, CDR2 YFSETQ. CDR3 length: 14 amino acids. Trimming removed 4 bases from V and 5 bases from J, with 15 bases in between. The CDR3 region is CASSPGWRAETQYF. CDR3 nucleotides: TGCGCCAGCAGCCCAGGATGGAGGGCGGAGACCCAGTACTTC.